This record covers a single T cell receptor (beta chain). The data originate from a study of PD-1 blockade in mismatch repair-deficient tumors. Study information: Enrolled about 2012-2016, patients had progressing, pretreated mismatch repair-deficient cancers of around twelve types.

This CDR3 spans 14 amino acids. Germline CDR1 and CDR2: SEHNR and FQNEAQ (reference sequence). Trimming removed 5 bases from V and 6 bases from J; junction bases left unmatched: 7. The assay was immunoSEQ multiplex PCR, and TCRdb's table has in-frame clones only and misses some. The sample carries some 84,000 clones, approximately 84% recorded once. The material was peripheral blood, obtained 12 weeks after starting pembrolizumab. This TCR derives from an adult with mismatch repair-deficient cancer. This chain links TRBV7-9 with TRBJ2-7, with TRBD1 matching 10 bases. CDR3 DNA: TGTGCCAGCAGCCCCCGGGACAGGGGCCCCGAGCAGTACTTC. This encodes CASSPRDRGPEQYF. The whole variable domain, filled in from reference TRBV7-9 and TRBJ2-7, reads DTGVSQNPRHKITKRGQNVTFRCDPISEHNRLYWYRQTLGQGPEFLTYFQNEAQLEKSRLLSDRFSAERPKGSFSTLEIQRTEQGDSAMYLCASSPRDRGPEQYFGPGTRLTVT.